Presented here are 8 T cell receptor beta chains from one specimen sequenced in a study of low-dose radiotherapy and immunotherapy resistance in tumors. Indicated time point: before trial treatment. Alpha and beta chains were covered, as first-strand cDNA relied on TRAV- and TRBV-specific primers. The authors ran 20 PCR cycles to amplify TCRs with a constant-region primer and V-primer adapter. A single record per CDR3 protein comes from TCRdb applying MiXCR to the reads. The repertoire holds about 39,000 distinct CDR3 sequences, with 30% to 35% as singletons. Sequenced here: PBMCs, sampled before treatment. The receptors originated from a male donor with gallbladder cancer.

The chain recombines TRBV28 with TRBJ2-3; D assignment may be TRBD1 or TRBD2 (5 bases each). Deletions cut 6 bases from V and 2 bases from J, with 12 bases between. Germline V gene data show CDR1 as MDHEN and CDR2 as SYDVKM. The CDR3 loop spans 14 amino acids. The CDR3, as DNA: TGTGCCAGCAGCCCGGGGCGGTTCACAGATACGCAGTATTTT. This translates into CASSPGRFTDTQYF.

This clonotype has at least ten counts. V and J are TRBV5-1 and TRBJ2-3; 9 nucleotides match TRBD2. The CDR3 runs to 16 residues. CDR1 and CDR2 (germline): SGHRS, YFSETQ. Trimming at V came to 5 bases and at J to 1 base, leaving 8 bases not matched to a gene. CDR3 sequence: CASRRSLAGGTDTQYF. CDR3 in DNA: TGCGCCAGCAGAAGGTCGTTAGCGGGAGGCACAGATACGCAGTATTTT.

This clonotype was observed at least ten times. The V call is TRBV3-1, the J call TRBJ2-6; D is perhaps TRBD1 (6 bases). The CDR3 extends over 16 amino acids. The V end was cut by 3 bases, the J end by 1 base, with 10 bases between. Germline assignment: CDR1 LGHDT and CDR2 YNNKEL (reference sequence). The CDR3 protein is CASSHGGTSGANVLTF. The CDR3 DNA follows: TGTGCCAGCAGCCACGGTGGGACATCTGGGGCCAACGTCCTGACTTTC. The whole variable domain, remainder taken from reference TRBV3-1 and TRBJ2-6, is DTAVSQTPKYLVTQMGNDKSIKCEQNLGHDTMYWYKQDSKKFLKIMFSYNNKELIINETVPNRFSPKSPDKAHLNLHINSLELGDSAVYFCASSHGGTSGANVLTFGAGSRLTVL.

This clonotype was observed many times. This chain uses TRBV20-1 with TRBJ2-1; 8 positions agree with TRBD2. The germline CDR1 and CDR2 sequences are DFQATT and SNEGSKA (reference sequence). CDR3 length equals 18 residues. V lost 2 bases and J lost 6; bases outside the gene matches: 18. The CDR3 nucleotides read TGCAGTGCTAGACCCCCGGGTAATGGCGCGGGAGGTGGCAATGAGCAGTTCTTC. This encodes CSARPPGNGAGGGNEQFF.

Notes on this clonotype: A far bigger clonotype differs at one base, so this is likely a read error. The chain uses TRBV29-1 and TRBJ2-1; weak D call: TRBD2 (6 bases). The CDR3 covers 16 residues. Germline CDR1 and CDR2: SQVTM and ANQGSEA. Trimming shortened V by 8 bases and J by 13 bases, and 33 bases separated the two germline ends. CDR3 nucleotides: TGCAGCTTCGGCCTGAAAACTAGCTCAGCCCAAGAGACCCAGTTCTTC. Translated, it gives CSFGLKTSSAQETQFF.

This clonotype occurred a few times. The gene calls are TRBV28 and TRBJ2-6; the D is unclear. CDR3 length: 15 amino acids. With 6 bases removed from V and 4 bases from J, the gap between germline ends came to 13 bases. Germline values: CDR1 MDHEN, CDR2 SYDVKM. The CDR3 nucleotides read TGTGCCAGCAGCACCCCGATCGCGGGGGCCAACGTCCTGACTTTC. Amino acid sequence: CASSTPIAGANVLTF.

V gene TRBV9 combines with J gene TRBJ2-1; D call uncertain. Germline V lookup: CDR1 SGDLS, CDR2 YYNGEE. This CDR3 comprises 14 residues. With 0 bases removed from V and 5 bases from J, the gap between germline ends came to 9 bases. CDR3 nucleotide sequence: TGTGCCAGCAGCGTAGGAAAGGCCAACAATGAGCAGTTCTTC. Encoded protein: CASSVGKANNEQFF.

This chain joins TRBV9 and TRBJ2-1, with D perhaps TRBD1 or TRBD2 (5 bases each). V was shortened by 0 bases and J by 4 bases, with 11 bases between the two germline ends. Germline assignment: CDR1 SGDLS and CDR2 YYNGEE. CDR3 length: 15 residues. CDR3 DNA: TGTGCCAGCAGCGTAGTCGGGACCCTTTACAATGAGCAGTTCTTC. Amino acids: CASSVVGTLYNEQFF.